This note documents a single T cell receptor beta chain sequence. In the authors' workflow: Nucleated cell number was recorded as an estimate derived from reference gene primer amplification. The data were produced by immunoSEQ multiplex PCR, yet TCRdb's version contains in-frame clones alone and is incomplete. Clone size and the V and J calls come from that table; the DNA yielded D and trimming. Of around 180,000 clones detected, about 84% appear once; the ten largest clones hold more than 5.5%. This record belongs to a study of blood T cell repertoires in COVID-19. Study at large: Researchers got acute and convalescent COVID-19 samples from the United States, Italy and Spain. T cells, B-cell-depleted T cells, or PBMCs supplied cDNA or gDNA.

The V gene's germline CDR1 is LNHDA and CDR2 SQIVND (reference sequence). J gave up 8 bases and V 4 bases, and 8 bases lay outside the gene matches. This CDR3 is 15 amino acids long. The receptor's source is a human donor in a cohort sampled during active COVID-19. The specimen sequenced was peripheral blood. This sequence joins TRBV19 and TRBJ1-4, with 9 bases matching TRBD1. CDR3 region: CASSNQGQGREKLFF. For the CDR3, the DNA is TGTGCCAGTAGTAACCAGGGACAGGGTAGGGAAAAACTGTTTTTT.